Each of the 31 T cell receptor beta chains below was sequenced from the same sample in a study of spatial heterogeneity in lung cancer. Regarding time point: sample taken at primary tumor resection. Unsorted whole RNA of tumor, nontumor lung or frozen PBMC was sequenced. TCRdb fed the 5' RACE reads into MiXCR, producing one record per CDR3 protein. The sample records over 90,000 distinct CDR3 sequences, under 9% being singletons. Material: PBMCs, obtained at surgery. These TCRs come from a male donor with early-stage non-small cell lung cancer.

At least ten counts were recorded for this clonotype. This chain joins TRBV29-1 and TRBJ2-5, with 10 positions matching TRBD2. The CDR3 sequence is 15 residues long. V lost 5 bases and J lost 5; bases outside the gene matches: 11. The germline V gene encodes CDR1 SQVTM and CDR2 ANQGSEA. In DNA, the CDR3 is TGCAGCGTTCTTAGGTCTAGCGGGGGTAAGGAGACCCAGTACTTC. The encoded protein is CSVLRSSGGKETQYF.

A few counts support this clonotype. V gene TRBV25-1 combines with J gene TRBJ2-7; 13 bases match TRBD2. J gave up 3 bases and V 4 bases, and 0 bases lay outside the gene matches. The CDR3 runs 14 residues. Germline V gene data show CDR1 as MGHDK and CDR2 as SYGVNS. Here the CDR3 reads CASSGTSGSYEQYF. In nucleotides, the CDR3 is TGTGCCAGCAGTGGGACTAGCGGGAGCTACGAGCAGTACTTC.

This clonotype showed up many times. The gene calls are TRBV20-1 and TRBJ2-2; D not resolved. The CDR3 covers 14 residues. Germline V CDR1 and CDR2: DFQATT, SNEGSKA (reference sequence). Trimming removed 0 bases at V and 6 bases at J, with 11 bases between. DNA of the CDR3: TGCAGTGCTAGAGACCCGCCCTTGTCCGGGGAGCTGTTTTTT. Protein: CSARDPPLSGELFF.

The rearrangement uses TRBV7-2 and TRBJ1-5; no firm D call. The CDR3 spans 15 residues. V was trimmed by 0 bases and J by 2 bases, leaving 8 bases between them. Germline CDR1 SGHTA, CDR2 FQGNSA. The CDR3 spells CASSLAGFGNQPQHF. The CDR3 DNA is TGTGCCAGCAGCTTAGCAGGGTTTGGCAATCAGCCCCAGCATTTT.

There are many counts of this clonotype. CDR3 sequence: CSASDDYRGSYEQYF. CDR3 DNA sequence: TGCAGTGCTAGCGACGACTACCGAGGCTCCTACGAGCAGTACTTC. The chain recombines TRBV20-1 with TRBJ2-7; tentatively, D is TRBD2 (5 bases). In germline, CDR1 is DFQATT, CDR2 SNEGSKA (reference sequence). This CDR3 contains 15 residues. The ends were cut back, 3 bases at V and 0 bases at J, with 15 bases in the middle.

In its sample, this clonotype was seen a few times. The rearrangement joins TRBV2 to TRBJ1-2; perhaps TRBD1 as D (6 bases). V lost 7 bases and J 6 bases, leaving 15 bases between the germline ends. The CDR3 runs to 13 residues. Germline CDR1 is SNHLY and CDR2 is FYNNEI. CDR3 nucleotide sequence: TGTGCCAGCACGATCCAGGGGTGGGATGGCTACACCTTC. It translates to CASTIQGWDGYTF.

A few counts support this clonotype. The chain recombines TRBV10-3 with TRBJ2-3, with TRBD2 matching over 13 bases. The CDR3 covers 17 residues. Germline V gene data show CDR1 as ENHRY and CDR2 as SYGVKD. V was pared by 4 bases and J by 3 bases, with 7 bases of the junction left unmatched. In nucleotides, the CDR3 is TGTGCCATCAGTGGGGCGGAGACTAGCGGGGGGACAGATACGCAGTATTTT. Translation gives CAISGAETSGGTDTQYF.

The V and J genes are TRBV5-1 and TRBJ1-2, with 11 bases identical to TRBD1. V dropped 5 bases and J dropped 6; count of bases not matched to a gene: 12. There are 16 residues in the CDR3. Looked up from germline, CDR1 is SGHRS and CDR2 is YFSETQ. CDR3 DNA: TGCGCCAGCAGTCCAAACCCCGGGACAGGGGGGAATGGCTACACCTTC. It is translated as CASSPNPGTGGNGYTF.

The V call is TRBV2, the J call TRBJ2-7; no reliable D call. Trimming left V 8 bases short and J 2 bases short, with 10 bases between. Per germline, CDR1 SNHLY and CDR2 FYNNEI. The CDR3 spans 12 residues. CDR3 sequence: CASGGGTYEQYF. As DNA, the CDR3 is TGTGCCAGCGGCGGCGGCACCTACGAGCAGTACTTC.

CDR3 region: CASSLFTSGSTDTQYF. CDR3 DNA sequence: TGTGCCAGCAGCTTATTTACTAGCGGCAGCACAGATACGCAGTATTTT. The chain joins TRBV7-8 to TRBJ2-3, with 8 bases matching TRBD2. Germline assignment: CDR1 SGHVS and CDR2 FQNEAQ. The CDR3 has 16 amino acids. V trimming: 2 bases; J trimming: 0 bases; junction bases outside the gene matches: 4.

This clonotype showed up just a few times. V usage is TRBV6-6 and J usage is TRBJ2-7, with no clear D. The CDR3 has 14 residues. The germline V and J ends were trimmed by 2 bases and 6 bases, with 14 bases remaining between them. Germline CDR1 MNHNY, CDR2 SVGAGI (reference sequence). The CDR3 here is CASSYSFRSAEQYF. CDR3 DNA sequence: TGTGCCAGCAGTTACAGTTTCCGTTCCGCCGAGCAGTACTTC.

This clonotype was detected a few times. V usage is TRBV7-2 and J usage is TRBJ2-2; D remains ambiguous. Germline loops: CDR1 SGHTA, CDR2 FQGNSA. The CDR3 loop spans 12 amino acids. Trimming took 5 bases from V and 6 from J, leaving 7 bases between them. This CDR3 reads CASSQEPGELFF. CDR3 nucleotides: TGTGCCAGCAGCCAGGAGCCCGGGGAGCTGTTTTTT.

This chain's CDR3 is CASVKDSTYEQYF. The CDR3 DNA follows: TGTGCCAGCGTTAAGGACAGCACCTACGAGCAGTACTTC. The chain recombines TRBV28 with TRBJ2-7; maybe TRBD1 (6 bases). The CDR3 sequence is 13 residues long. Trimming stripped 8 bases from V and 2 bases from J, with 13 bases between. Germline CDR1 and CDR2: MDHEN and SYDVKM.

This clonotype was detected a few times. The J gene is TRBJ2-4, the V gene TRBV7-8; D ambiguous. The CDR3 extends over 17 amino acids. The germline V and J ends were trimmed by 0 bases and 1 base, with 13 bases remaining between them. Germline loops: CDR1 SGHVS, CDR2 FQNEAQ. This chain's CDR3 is CASSLAVSMGAKNIQYF. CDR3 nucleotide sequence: TGTGCCAGCAGCTTAGCGGTCAGCATGGGGGCCAAAAACATTCAGTACTTC.

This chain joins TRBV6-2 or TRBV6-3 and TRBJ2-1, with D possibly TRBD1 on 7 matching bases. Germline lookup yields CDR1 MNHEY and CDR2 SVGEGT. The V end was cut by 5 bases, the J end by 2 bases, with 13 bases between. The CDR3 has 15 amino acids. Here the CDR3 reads CASSLQGGPYNEQFF. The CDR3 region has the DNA TGTGCCAGCAGTCTCCAGGGGGGCCCCTACAATGAGCAGTTCTTC.

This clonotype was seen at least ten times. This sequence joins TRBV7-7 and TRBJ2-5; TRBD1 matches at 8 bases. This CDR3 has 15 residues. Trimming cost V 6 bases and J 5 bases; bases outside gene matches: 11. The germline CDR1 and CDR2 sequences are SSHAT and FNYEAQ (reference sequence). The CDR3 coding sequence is TGTGCCAGCAGTCTACAGGACAGGGATTTGGAGACCCAGTACTTC. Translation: CASSLQDRDLETQYF.

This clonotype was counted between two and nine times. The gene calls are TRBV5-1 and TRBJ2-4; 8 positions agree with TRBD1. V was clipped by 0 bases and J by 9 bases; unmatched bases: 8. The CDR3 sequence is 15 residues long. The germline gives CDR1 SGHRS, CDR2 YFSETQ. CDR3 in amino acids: CASSLGQGSPGIQYF. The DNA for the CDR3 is TGCGCCAGCAGCTTGGGACAGGGGTCTCCAGGCATTCAGTACTTC.

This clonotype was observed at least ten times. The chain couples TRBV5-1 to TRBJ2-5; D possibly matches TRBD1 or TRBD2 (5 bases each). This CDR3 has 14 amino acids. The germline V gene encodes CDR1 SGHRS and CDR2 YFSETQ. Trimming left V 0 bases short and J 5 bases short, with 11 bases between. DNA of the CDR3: TGCGCCAGCAGCTTGGCGGGGCAGGGCGAGACCCAGTACTTC. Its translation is CASSLAGQGETQYF.

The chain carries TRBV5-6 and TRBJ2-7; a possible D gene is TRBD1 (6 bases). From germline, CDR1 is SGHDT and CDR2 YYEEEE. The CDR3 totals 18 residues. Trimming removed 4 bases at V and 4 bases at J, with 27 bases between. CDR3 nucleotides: TGTGCCAGCAGCCGGATTATCTTACGGGACACAAAACCGTACGAGCAGTACTTC. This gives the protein CASSRIILRDTKPYEQYF.

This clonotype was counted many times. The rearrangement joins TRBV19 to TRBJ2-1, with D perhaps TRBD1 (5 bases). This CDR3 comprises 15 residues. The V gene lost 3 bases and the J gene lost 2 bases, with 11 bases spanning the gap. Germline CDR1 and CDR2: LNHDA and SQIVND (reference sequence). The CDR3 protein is CASSIRQGPYNEQFF. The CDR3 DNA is TGTGCCAGTAGTATCAGGCAGGGCCCCTACAATGAGCAGTTCTTC.

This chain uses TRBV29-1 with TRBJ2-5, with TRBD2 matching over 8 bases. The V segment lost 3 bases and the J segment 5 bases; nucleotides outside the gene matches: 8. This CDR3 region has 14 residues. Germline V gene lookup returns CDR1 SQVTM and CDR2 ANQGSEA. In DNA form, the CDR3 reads TGCAGCGTTGACCGCGGGAGGACCTTCGAGACCCAGTACTTC. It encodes CSVDRGRTFETQYF.

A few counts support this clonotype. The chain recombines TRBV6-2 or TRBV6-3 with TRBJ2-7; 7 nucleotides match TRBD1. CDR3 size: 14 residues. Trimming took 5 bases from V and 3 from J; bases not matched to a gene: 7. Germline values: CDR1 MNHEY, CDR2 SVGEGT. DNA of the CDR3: TGTGCCAGCAGTCCGGGACAGCCTATCTACGAGCAGTACTTC. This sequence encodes CASSPGQPIYEQYF.

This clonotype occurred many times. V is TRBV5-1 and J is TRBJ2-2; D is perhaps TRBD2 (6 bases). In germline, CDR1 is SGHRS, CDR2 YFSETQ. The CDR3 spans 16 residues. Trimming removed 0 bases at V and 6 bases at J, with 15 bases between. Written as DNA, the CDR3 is TGCGCCAGCAGCTTGGGACTAGAAAAATTCGCCGGGGAGCTGTTTTTT. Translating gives CASSLGLEKFAGELFF.

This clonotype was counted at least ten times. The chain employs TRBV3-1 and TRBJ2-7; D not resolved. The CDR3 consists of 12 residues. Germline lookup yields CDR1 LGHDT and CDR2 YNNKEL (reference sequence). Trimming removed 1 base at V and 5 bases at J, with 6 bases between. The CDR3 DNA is TGTGCCAGCAGCCAAGTGAGCAACGAGCAGTACTTC. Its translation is CASSQVSNEQYF.

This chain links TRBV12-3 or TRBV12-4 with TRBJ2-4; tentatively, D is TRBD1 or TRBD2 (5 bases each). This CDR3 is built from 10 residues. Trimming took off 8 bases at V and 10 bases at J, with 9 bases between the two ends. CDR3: CASGGDIQYF. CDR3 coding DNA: TGTGCCAGCGGGGGAGATATTCAGTACTTC.

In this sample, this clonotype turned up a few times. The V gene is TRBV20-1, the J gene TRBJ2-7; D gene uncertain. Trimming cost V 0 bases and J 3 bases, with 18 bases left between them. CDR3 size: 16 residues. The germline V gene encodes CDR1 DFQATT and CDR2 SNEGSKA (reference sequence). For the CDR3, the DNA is TGCAGTGCTAGAGACTACCTTAAGGGTCGCAGCTACGAGCAGTACTTC. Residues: CSARDYLKGRSYEQYF.

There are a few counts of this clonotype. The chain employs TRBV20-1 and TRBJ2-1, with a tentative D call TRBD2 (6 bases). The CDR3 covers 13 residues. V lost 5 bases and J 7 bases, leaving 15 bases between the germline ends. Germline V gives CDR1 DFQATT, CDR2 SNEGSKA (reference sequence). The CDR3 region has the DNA TGCAGTGCTGTACCCGGGGGATTTAATGAGCAGTTCTTC. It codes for CSAVPGGFNEQFF.

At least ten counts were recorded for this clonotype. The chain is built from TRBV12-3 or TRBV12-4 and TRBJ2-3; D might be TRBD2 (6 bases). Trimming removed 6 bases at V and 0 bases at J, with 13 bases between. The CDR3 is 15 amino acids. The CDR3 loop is CASSPVGGSTDTQYF. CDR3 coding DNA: TGTGCCAGCAGCCCAGTGGGGGGTAGCACAGATACGCAGTATTTT.

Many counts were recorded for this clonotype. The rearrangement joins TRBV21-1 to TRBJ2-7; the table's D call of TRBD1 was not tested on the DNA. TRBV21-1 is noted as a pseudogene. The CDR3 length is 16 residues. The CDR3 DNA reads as TGTGCCAGCAGCCCTCAGCCGGGACAGGGAAGTTGGGAGCAGTACTTC. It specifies CASSPQPGQGSWEQYF.

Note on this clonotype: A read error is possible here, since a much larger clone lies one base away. In DNA form, the CDR3 reads TGTGCCAGCAGTTTCGGGTTTAGCGGGAGTTTGCGAGAGACCCAGCACTTC. Translation: CASSFGFSGSLRETQHF. The genes are TRBV12-3 or TRBV12-4 and TRBJ2-5; 9 bases agree with TRBD2. The CDR3 is 17 residues long.

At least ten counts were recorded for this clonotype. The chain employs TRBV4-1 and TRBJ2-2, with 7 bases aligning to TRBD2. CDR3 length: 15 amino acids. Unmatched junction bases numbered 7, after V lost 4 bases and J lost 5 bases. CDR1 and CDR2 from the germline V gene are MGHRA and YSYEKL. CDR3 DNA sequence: TGCGCCAGCAGCCCGGGGAGGGGAAAGACCGGGGAGCTGTTTTTT. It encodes CASSPGRGKTGELFF.